This is a list of T cell receptor beta chains from one sample in a study of cytomegalovirus exposure and HLA in healthy donors. Assay: immunoSEQ multiplex PCR; the TCRdb copy retains only in-frame clones and omits some. The sample consists of roughly 150,000 clones, 85% of them appearing once. Source material: PBMCs. The receptors come from a man aged 25 to 40 in good health and CMV-seropositive. Both conserved end residues are part of each CDR3. The D gene is left open where the match is weak. Clone sizes are given selectively: once, few, many, or a class where the clone is expanded.

d_gene: .
v_gene: TRBV7-2
j_gene: TRBJ2-5
abundance: .
CDR3nt: TGTGCCAGCAGCTACCAGGGGGGACTGGGAGAGACCCAGTACTTC
CDR3aa: CASSYQGGLGETQYF

d_gene: TRBD1
v_gene: TRBV29-1
j_gene: TRBJ1-1
abundance: few
CDR3nt: TGCAGCGTTGGAACAGGGGGCTTGAACACTGAAGCTTTCTTT
CDR3aa: CSVGTGGLNTEAFF

d_gene: .
v_gene: TRBV5-1
j_gene: TRBJ2-5
abundance: .
CDR3nt: TGCGCCAGCAGCTTGGGGGTTGGCGGGATGGTAGAAGAGACCCAGTACTTC
CDR3aa: CASSLGVGGMVEETQYF

d_gene: .
v_gene: TRBV29-1
j_gene: TRBJ1-1
abundance: .
CDR3nt: TGCAGCGCCATAGACAGATACGCTACTGAAGCTTTCTTT
CDR3aa: CSAIDRYATEAFF

d_gene: TRBD1
v_gene: TRBV5-1
j_gene: TRBJ2-7
abundance: once
CDR3nt: TGCGCCAGCAGCTTCGGAGGGGTTCCCGGGACAGGGGGCGCGTACGAGCAGTACTTC
CDR3aa: CASSFGGVPGTGGAYEQYF

d_gene: .
v_gene: TRBV15
j_gene: TRBJ1-4
abundance: .
CDR3nt: TGTGCCACCAGCAGAGCCCGGCTAGGCGGTTCGGAAAAACTGTTTTTT
CDR3aa: CATSRARLGGSEKLFF

d_gene: .
v_gene: TRBV19
j_gene: TRBJ2-6
abundance: .
CDR3nt: TGTGCCAGTAGTTATAGTGGGGCCAACGTCCTGACTTTC
CDR3aa: CASSYSGANVLTF

d_gene: TRBD1
v_gene: TRBV27
j_gene: TRBJ2-7
abundance: .
CDR3nt: TGTGCCAGCAGTCCCCGGACAGGCTCGGGGGAGCAGTACTTC
CDR3aa: CASSPRTGSGEQYF

d_gene: .
v_gene: TRBV4-3
j_gene: TRBJ1-4
abundance: once
CDR3nt: TGCGCCAGCAGCCCAACATCCGCAACTAATGAAAAACTGTTTTTT
CDR3aa: CASSPTSATNEKLFF

d_gene: TRBD2
v_gene: TRBV15
j_gene: TRBJ2-1
abundance: .
CDR3nt: TGTGCCACCTGTCGAGAGCGGGAGAACCCCAATGAGCAGTTCTTC
CDR3aa: CATCRERENPNEQFF

d_gene: TRBD2
v_gene: TRBV18
j_gene: TRBJ2-1
abundance: .
CDR3nt: TGTGCCAGCTCACCAGGGCTAGCGGGAGACAATGAGCAGTTCTTC
CDR3aa: CASSPGLAGDNEQFF

d_gene: TRBD2
v_gene: TRBV5-4
j_gene: TRBJ2-5
abundance: .
CDR3nt: TGTGCCAGCAGCTCGACTAGCCCTGGGGAGACCCAGTACTTC
CDR3aa: CASSSTSPGETQYF

d_gene: TRBD2
v_gene: TRBV7-6
j_gene: TRBJ2-2
abundance: .
CDR3nt: TGTGCCAGCAGCTTAGTGCTAGCGGGAGGGCCCAGCACCGGGGAGCTGTTTTTT
CDR3aa: CASSLVLAGGPSTGELFF

d_gene: TRBD1
v_gene: TRBV7-9
j_gene: TRBJ2-1
abundance: .
CDR3nt: TGTTCCAGCAGTTTCGGGACAGGGTACAATGAGCAGTTCTTC
CDR3aa: CSSSFGTGYNEQFF

d_gene: .
v_gene: TRBV6-1
j_gene: TRBJ1-2
abundance: .
CDR3nt: TGTGCCAGCAGTGAAGCGGGAGGGGGTATCTATGGCTACACCTTC
CDR3aa: CASSEAGGGIYGYTF

d_gene: TRBD2
v_gene: TRBV11-3
j_gene: TRBJ2-5
abundance: few
CDR3nt: TGTGCCAGCAGCTTTACGGGAGGGAACTTTAGGGAGACCCAGTACTTC
CDR3aa: CASSFTGGNFRETQYF

d_gene: TRBD2
v_gene: TRBV7-2
j_gene: TRBJ2-2
abundance: .
CDR3nt: TGTGCCAGCAGCTTAGGAGGGGAGGGAACCGGGGAGCTGTTTTTT
CDR3aa: CASSLGGEGTGELFF

d_gene: .
v_gene: TRBV6-4
j_gene: TRBJ2-1
abundance: .
CDR3nt: TGTGCCAGCAGTGGGGAATTGCAGGGGATCCATGAGCAGTTCTTC
CDR3aa: CASSGELQGIHEQFF

d_gene: .
v_gene: TRBV4-3
j_gene: TRBJ2-3
abundance: .
CDR3nt: TGCGCCAGCAGCCAAGAGGTTCGACTCCCCGATACGCAGTATTTT
CDR3aa: CASSQEVRLPDTQYF

d_gene: .
v_gene: TRBV14
j_gene: TRBJ2-1
abundance: .
CDR3nt: TGTGCCAGCAGCCAAGAGCGGCTAGCTACCTACAATGAGCAGTTCTTC
CDR3aa: CASSQERLATYNEQFF

d_gene: .
v_gene: TRBV4-2
j_gene: TRBJ2-7
abundance: .
CDR3nt: TGTGCCAGCAGCCAAGTTCCCCAGGGACTGGAGTCCACGGGATTCTACGAGCAGTACTTC
CDR3aa: CASSQVPQGLESTGFYEQYF

d_gene: TRBD1
v_gene: TRBV6-5
j_gene: TRBJ1-1
abundance: few
CDR3nt: TGTGCCAGCAGCATCAGGGGGCACACTGAAGCTTTCTTT
CDR3aa: CASSIRGHTEAFF

d_gene: TRBD1
v_gene: TRBV2
j_gene: TRBJ1-1
abundance: .
CDR3nt: TGTGCCAGCGAATCCGGGACAGGGGGACTAGACACTGAAGCTTTCTTT
CDR3aa: CASESGTGGLDTEAFF

d_gene: .
v_gene: TRBV11-2
j_gene: TRBJ1-3
abundance: .
CDR3nt: TGTGCCAGCAGCTCACGACTGGGGGGCTCTGGAAACACCATATATTTT
CDR3aa: CASSSRLGGSGNTIYF

d_gene: TRBD1
v_gene: TRBV9
j_gene: TRBJ1-1
abundance: .
CDR3nt: TGTGCCAGCAGCGACTCAGGGGGCGAGAAGGTGAACACTGAAGCTTTCTTT
CDR3aa: CASSDSGGEKVNTEAFF

d_gene: TRBD1
v_gene: TRBV2
j_gene: TRBJ2-5
abundance: .
CDR3nt: TGTGCCAGCAGGCCGACAGGGGGAGAGACCCAGTACTTC
CDR3aa: CASRPTGGETQYF

d_gene: .
v_gene: TRBV19
j_gene: TRBJ2-5
abundance: .
CDR3nt: TGTGCCAGTAGTATAAGAGGGCTAGAGACCCAGTACTTC
CDR3aa: CASSIRGLETQYF

d_gene: TRBD1
v_gene: TRBV7-9
j_gene: TRBJ1-1
abundance: once
CDR3nt: TGTTCCAGCAGCTATGGACAGGGGGCAGTTTGGACTGAAGCTTTCTTT
CDR3aa: CSSSYGQGAVWTEAFF

d_gene: TRBD1
v_gene: TRBV4-3
j_gene: TRBJ1-4
abundance: .
CDR3nt: TGCGCCAGCAGCCAAGATAGGGACAGCCGGGGAAAACTGTTTTTT
CDR3aa: CASSQDRDSRGKLFF

d_gene: TRBD1
v_gene: TRBV5-1
j_gene: TRBJ2-5
abundance: .
CDR3nt: TGCGCCAGCAGCTTGGAGGGCAGGGGGCTGGAGACCCAGTACTTC
CDR3aa: CASSLEGRGLETQYF

d_gene: .
v_gene: TRBV19
j_gene: TRBJ2-2
abundance: .
CDR3nt: TGTGCCAGTAATCCGCCGGGGGACTACACCGGGGAGCTGTTTTTT
CDR3aa: CASNPPGDYTGELFF

d_gene: .
v_gene: TRBV6-4
j_gene: TRBJ2-2
abundance: .
CDR3nt: TGTGCCAGCAGTGACTCGAGCTCACTGAACACCGGGGAGCTGTTTTTT
CDR3aa: CASSDSSSLNTGELFF

d_gene: .
v_gene: TRBV29-1
j_gene: TRBJ2-3
abundance: .
CDR3nt: TGCAGCGTTGCCGGGGACACGAGTGGAGATACGCAGTATTTT
CDR3aa: CSVAGDTSGDTQYF

d_gene: TRBD1
v_gene: TRBV19
j_gene: TRBJ2-3
abundance: .
CDR3nt: TGTGCCAGTAGTATTTTGACAGGGACCTCGCAAGATACGCAGTATTTT
CDR3aa: CASSILTGTSQDTQYF

d_gene: .
v_gene: TRBV7-2
j_gene: TRBJ1-2
abundance: once
CDR3nt: TGTGCCAGCAGCTTAGTGACACAGAACTATGGCTACACCTTC
CDR3aa: CASSLVTQNYGYTF

d_gene: TRBD1
v_gene: TRBV27
j_gene: TRBJ2-7
abundance: .
CDR3nt: TGTGCCAGCAGAGGACAGGGGTGGGGCTACGAGCAGTACTTC
CDR3aa: CASRGQGWGYEQYF

d_gene: TRBD1
v_gene: TRBV5-6
j_gene: TRBJ1-6
abundance: few
CDR3nt: TGTGCCAGCAGCCTTCGTACAGGGGGCGGATGGGATTCACCCCTCCACTTT
CDR3aa: CASSLRTGGGWDSPLHF

d_gene: .
v_gene: TRBV5-1
j_gene: TRBJ2-1
abundance: .
CDR3nt: TGCGCCAGCAGCCCGTGGGCCTCGAGCTCCTACAATGAGCAGTTCTTC
CDR3aa: CASSPWASSSYNEQFF

d_gene: TRBD2
v_gene: TRBV10-2
j_gene: TRBJ2-4
abundance: .
CDR3nt: TGCGCCAGCAGTGAGTCTATAGCGGGAGGGCCGGAACGCCTCTCCAAAAACATTCAGTACTTC
CDR3aa: CASSESIAGGPERLSKNIQYF

d_gene: TRBD1
v_gene: TRBV5-1
j_gene: TRBJ2-3
abundance: once
CDR3nt: TGCGCCAGCAGCACCGCAGGGGGCAGCACAGATACGCAGTATTTT
CDR3aa: CASSTAGGSTDTQYF

d_gene: .
v_gene: TRBV20-1
j_gene: TRBJ2-5
abundance: .
CDR3nt: TGCAGTGCCTTAAAAGAGACCCAGTACTTC
CDR3aa: CSALKETQYF

d_gene: TRBD2
v_gene: TRBV5-1
j_gene: TRBJ2-5
abundance: .
CDR3nt: TGCGCCAGCAGCCCCTTAGCGGGAGGCCGGGAGACCCAGTACTTC
CDR3aa: CASSPLAGGRETQYF

d_gene: TRBD1
v_gene: TRBV7-9
j_gene: TRBJ2-2
abundance: .
CDR3nt: TGTGCCAGCAGCTTGACAGGGGAAAACACCGGGGAGCTGTTTTTT
CDR3aa: CASSLTGENTGELFF

d_gene: TRBD2
v_gene: TRBV7-3
j_gene: TRBJ2-1
abundance: .
CDR3nt: TGTGCCAGCAGCTTACCGGGAGGGGGGAATGAGCAGTTCTTC
CDR3aa: CASSLPGGGNEQFF

d_gene: .
v_gene: TRBV5-1
j_gene: TRBJ2-3
abundance: .
CDR3nt: TGCGCCAGCAGCTTGGTCGCGTCGTCTAGCACAGATACGCAGTATTTT
CDR3aa: CASSLVASSSTDTQYF

d_gene: TRBD1
v_gene: TRBV7-2
j_gene: TRBJ1-3
abundance: .
CDR3nt: TGTGCCAGCAGAAGGGACAGGGGAGGGAGCACCATATATTTT
CDR3aa: CASRRDRGGSTIYF

d_gene: TRBD1
v_gene: TRBV27
j_gene: TRBJ2-7
abundance: once
CDR3nt: TGTGCCAGCAGCCCGCGAGGACAGGGCGTATTAAGCTCCTACGAGCAGTACTTC
CDR3aa: CASSPRGQGVLSSYEQYF

d_gene: TRBD1
v_gene: TRBV5-1
j_gene: TRBJ2-7
abundance: once
CDR3nt: TGCGCCAGCGCCGGGACAGACTCCTACGAGCAGTACTTC
CDR3aa: CASAGTDSYEQYF

d_gene: TRBD1
v_gene: TRBV2
j_gene: TRBJ2-7
abundance: .
CDR3nt: TGTGCCAGCCTCCTACAGGGGGGTTCTTACGAGCAGTACTTC
CDR3aa: CASLLQGGSYEQYF

d_gene: .
v_gene: TRBV2
j_gene: TRBJ1-1
abundance: .
CDR3nt: TGTGCCAGCAGTCCAGACAGGTTTCCTGAAGCTTTCTTT
CDR3aa: CASSPDRFPEAFF

d_gene: TRBD2
v_gene: TRBV7-2
j_gene: TRBJ2-7
abundance: .
CDR3nt: TGTGCCAGCAGCCGTAGCGGGCCCTACGAGCAGTACTTC
CDR3aa: CASSRSGPYEQYF

d_gene: TRBD2
v_gene: TRBV7-6
j_gene: TRBJ2-5
abundance: once
CDR3nt: TGTGCCAGCAGCGTCAACGCGGGACTAGCGGAAGAGACCCAGTACTTC
CDR3aa: CASSVNAGLAEETQYF

d_gene: .
v_gene: TRBV7-2
j_gene: TRBJ2-1
abundance: .
CDR3nt: TGTGCCAGCAGCTTAAGCTCCTCCTACAATGAGCAGTTCTTC
CDR3aa: CASSLSSSYNEQFF

d_gene: TRBD2
v_gene: TRBV19
j_gene: TRBJ2-3
abundance: .
CDR3nt: TGTGCCAGTAGTACGTCCGGACTAGCGACAGATACGCAGTATTTT
CDR3aa: CASSTSGLATDTQYF

d_gene: TRBD2
v_gene: TRBV18
j_gene: TRBJ2-7
abundance: .
CDR3nt: TGTGCCAGCTCACCAACGGGAGGGGCCCCCTACGAGCAGTACTTC
CDR3aa: CASSPTGGAPYEQYF